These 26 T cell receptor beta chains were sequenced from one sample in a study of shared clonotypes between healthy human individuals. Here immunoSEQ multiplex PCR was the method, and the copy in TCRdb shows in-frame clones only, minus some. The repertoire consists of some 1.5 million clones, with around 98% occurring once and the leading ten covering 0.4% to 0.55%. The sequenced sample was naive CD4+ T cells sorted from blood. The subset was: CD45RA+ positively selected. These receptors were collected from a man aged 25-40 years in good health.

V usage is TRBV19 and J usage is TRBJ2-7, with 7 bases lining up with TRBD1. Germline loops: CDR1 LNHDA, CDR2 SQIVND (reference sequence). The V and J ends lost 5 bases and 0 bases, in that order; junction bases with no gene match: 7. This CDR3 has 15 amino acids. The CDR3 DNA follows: TGTGCCAGTAGTTGGATATCAGGGGGCTCCTACGAGCAGTACTTC. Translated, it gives CASSWISGGSYEQYF.

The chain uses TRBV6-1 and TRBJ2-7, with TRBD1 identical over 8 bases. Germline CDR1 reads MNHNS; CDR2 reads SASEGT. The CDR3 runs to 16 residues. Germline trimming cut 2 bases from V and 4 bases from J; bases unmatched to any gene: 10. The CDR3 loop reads CASSEMFQGAVYEQYF. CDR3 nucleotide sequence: TGTGCCAGCAGTGAAATGTTCCAGGGGGCTGTTTACGAGCAGTACTTC.

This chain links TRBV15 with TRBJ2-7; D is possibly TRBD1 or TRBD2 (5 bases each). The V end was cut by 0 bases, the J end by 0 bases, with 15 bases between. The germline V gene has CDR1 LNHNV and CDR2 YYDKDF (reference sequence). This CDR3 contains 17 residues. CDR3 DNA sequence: TGTGCCACCAGCAGAGACGTCAATTGGGGGAGCTCCTACGAGCAGTACTTC. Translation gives CATSRDVNWGSSYEQYF.

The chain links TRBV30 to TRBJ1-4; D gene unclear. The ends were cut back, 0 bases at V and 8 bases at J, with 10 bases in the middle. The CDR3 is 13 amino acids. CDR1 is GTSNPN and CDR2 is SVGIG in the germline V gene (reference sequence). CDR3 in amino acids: CAWSVRTGEKLFF. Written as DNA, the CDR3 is TGTGCCTGGAGTGTACGCACGGGAGAAAAACTGTTTTTT.

The CDR3 is CASSLTGYPQYF. DNA for the CDR3: TGTGCCAGCAGTCTCACAGGGTACCCCCAGTACTTC. The rearrangement links TRBV28 to TRBJ2-5; weak D call: TRBD1 (6 bases). The V gene lost 5 bases and the J gene lost 9 bases, with 13 bases spanning the gap. Germline CDR1 MDHEN, CDR2 SYDVKM. The CDR3 runs to 12 residues.

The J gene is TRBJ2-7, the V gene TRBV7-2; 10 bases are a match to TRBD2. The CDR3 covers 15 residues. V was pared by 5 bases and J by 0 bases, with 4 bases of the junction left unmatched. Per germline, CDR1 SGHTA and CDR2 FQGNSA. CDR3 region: CASSVSSGSSYEQYF. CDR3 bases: TGTGCCAGCAGCGTCTCTAGCGGGAGCTCCTACGAGCAGTACTTC.

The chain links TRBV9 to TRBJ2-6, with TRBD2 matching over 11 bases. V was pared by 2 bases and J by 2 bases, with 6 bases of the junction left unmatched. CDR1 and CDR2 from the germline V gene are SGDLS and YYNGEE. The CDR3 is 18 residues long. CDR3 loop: CASSVTSGSSPGANVLTF. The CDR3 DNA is TGTGCCAGCAGCGTTACTAGCGGGAGTTCCCCTGGGGCCAACGTCCTGACTTTC.

The CDR3 bases are TGTGCCAGCTCAGGAGGGACAGAAGAGACCCAGTACTTC. Translation: CASSGGTEETQYF. The chain carries TRBV18 and TRBJ2-5; D may be TRBD1 (7 bases). CDR3 length: 13 residues. The V end lost 5 bases, the J end lost 3 bases, and 10 bases lay between the germline ends. Germline CDR1 KGHSH, CDR2 LQKENI.

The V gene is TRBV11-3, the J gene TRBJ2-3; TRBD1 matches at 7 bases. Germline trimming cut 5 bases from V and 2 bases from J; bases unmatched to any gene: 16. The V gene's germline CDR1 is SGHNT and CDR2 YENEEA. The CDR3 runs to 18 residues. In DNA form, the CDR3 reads TGTGCCAGCAGCAAAGGGGGCAGGGGCCCGGAAAACACAGATACGCAGTATTTT. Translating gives CASSKGGRGPENTDTQYF.

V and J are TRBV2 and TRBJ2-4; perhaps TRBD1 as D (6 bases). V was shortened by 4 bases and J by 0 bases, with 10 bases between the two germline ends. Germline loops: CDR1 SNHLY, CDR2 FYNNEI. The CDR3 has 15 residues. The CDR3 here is CASSGQALAKNIQYF. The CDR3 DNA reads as TGTGCCAGCAGTGGACAGGCCTTAGCCAAAAACATTCAGTACTTC.

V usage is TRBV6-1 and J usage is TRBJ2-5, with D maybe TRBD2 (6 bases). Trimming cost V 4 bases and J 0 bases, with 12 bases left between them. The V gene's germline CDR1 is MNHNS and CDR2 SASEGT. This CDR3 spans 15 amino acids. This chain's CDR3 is CASSVRRLDQETQYF. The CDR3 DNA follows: TGTGCCAGCAGTGTTAGGAGACTAGACCAAGAGACCCAGTACTTC.

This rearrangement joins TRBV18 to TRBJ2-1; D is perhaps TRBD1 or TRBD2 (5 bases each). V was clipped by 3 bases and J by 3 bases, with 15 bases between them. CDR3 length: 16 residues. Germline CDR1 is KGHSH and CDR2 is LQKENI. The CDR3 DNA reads TGTGCCAGCTCACCGCCTCGACAGAGGGTCTACAATGAGCAGTTCTTC. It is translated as CASSPPRQRVYNEQFF.

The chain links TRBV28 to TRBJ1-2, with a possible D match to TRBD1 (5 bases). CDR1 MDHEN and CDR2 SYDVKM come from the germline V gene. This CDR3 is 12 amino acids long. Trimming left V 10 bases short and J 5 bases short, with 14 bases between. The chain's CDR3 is CAIDSLGYGYTF. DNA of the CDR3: TGTGCCATAGACAGCCTCGGGTATGGCTACACCTTC.

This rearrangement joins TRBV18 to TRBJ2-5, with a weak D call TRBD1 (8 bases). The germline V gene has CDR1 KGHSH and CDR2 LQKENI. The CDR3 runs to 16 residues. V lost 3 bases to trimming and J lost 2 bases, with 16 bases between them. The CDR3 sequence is CASSPTGGVGQETQYF. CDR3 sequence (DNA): TGTGCCAGCTCACCTACAGGGGGGGTCGGACAAGAGACCCAGTACTTC. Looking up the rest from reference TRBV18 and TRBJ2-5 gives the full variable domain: NAGVMQNPRHLVRRRGQEARLRCSPMKGHSHVYWYRQLPEEGLKFMVYLQKENIIDESGMPKERFSAEFPKEGPSILRIQQVVRGDSAAYFCASSPTGGVGQETQYFGPGTRLLVL.

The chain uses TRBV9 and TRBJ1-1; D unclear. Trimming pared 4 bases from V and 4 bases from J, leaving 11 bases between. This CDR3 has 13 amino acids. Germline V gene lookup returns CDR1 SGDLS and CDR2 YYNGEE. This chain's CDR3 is CASSLRTATEAFF. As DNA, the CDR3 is TGTGCCAGCAGCCTCCGTACCGCCACTGAAGCTTTCTTT.

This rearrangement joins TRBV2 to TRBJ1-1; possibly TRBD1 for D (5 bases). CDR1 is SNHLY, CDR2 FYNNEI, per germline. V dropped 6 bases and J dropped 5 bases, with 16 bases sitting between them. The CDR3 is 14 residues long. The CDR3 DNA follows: TGTGCCAGCAGGGTGGAGGGGCGAGGAACTGAAGCTTTCTTT. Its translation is CASRVEGRGTEAFF. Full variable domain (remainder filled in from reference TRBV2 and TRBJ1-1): EPEVTQTPSHQVTQMGQEVILRCVPISNHLYFYWYRQILGQKVEFLVSFYNNEISEKSEIFDDQFSVERPDGSNFTLKIRSTKLEDSAMYFCASRVEGRGTEAFFGQGTRLTVV.

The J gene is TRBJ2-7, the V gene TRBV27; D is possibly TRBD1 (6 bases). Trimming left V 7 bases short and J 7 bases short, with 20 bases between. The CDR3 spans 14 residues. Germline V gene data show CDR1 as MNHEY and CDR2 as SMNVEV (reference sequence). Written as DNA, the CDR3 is TGTGCCAGCAAGGGGGAAGCCTGGGGTGGAGAGCAGTACTTC. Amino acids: CASKGEAWGGEQYF.

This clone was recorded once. Here the CDR3 DNA reads TGTGCCAGCACCCCCGGGGGACGCCGGGAGCTGTTTTTT. Amino acid sequence: CASTPGGRRELFF. The V gene is TRBV28, the J gene TRBJ2-2; a possible D gene is TRBD2 (6 bases). Trimming shortened V by 7 bases and J by 9 bases, and 15 bases separated the two germline ends. The germline V gene has CDR1 MDHEN and CDR2 SYDVKM. CDR3 length: 13 amino acids.

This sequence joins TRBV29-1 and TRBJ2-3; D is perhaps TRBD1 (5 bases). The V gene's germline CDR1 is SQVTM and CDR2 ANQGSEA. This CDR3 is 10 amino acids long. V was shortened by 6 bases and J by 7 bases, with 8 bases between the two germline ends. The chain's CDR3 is CSVSGYTQYF. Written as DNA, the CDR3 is TGCAGCGTCTCAGGGTATACGCAGTATTTT.

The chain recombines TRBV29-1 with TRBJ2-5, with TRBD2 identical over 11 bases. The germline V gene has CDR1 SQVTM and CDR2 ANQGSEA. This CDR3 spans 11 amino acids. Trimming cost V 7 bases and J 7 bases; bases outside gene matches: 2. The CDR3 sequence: CSGGTSGTQYF. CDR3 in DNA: TGCAGCGGGGGGACTAGCGGGACCCAGTACTTC. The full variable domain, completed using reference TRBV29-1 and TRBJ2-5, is SAVISQKPSRDICQRGTSLTIQCQVDSQVTMMFWYRQQPGQSLTLIATANQGSEATYESGFVIDKFPISRPNLTFSTLTVSNMSPEDSSIYLCSGGTSGTQYFGPGTRLLVL.

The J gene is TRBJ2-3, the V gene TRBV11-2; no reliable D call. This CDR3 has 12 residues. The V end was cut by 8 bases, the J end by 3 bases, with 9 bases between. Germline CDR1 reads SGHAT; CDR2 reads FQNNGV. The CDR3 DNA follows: TGTGCCAGCCGACGACATACAGATACGCAGTATTTT. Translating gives CASRRHTDTQYF.

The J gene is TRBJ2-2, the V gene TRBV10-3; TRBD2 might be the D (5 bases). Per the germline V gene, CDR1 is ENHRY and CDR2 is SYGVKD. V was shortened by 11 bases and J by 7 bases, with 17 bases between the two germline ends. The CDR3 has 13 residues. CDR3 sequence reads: CAFMMRAGGELFF. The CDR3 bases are TGTGCCTTCATGATGCGGGCCGGCGGGGAGCTGTTTTTT.

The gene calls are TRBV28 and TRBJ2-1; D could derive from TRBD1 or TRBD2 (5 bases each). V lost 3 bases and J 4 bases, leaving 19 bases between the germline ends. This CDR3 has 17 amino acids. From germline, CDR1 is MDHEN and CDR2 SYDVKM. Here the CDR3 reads CASSLYSLRDGYNEQFF. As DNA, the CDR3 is TGTGCCAGCAGTTTGTATTCACTCCGGGACGGGTACAATGAGCAGTTCTTC. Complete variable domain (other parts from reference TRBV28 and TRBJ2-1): DVKVTQSSRYLVKRTGEKVFLECVQDMDHENMFWYRQDPGLGLRLIYFSYDVKMKEKGDIPEGYSVSREKKERFSLILESASTNQTSMYLCASSLYSLRDGYNEQFFGPGTRLTVL.

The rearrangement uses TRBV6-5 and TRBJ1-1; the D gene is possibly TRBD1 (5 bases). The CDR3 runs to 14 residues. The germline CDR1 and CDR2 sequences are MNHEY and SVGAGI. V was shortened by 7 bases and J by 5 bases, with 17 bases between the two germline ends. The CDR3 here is CASTPRGELTEAFF. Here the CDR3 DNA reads TGTGCCAGCACCCCCCGGGGGGAGTTGACTGAAGCTTTCTTT.

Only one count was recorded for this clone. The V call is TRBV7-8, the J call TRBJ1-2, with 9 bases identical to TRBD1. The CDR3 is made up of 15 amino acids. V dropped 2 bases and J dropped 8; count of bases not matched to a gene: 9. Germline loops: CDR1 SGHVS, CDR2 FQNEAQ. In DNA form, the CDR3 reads TGTGCCAGCAGCTTACGGACAGGGGTAGCGAGGGGCTACACCTTC. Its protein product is CASSLRTGVARGYTF.

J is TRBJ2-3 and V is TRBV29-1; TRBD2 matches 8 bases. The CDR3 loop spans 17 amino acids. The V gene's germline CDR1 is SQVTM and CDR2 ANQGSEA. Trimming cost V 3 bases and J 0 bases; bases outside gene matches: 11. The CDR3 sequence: CSVDLRGTRSSTDTQYF. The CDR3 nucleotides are TGCAGCGTTGATTTACGGGGGACTAGAAGTAGCACAGATACGCAGTATTTT.